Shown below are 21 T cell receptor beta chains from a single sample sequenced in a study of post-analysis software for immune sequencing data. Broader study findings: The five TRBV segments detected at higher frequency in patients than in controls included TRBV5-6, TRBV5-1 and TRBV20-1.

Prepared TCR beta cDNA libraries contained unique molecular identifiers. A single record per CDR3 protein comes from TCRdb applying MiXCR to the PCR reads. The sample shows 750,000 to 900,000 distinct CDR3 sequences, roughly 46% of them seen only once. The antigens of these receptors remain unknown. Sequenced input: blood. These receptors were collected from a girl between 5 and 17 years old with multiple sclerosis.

In DNA, the CDR3 is TGTGCCATCAAAACTAGCGGGAATTTCGGCTACGAGCAGTACTTC. It specifies CAIKTSGNFGYEQYF. This chain connects TRBV10-3 to TRBJ2-7; TRBD2 matches 10 bases. V was clipped by 7 bases and J by 3 bases; unmatched bases: 9. The CDR3 covers 15 residues. Per germline, CDR1 ENHRY and CDR2 SYGVKD.

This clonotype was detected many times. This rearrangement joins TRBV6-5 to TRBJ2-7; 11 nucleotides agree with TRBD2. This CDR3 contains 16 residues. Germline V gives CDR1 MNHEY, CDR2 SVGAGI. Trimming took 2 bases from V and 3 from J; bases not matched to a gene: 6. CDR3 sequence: CASSYQKLAGDYEQYF. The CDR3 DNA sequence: TGTGCCAGCAGTTACCAAAAACTAGCGGGGGACTACGAGCAGTACTTC.

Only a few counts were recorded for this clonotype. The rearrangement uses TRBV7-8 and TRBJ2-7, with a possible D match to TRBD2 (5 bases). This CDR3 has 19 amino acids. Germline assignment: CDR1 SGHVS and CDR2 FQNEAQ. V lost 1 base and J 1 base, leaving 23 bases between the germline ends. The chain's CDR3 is CASSLGLTRGSGRSYEQYF. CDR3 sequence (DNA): TGTGCCAGCAGCTTAGGGTTGACTCGCGGGTCCGGTCGGTCCTACGAGCAGTACTTC.

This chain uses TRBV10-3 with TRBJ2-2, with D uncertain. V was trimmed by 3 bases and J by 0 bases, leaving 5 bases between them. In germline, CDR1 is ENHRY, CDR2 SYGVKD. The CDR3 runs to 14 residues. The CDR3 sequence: CAISEDSNTGELFF. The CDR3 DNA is TGTGCCATCAGTGAAGACTCGAACACCGGGGAGCTGTTTTTT.

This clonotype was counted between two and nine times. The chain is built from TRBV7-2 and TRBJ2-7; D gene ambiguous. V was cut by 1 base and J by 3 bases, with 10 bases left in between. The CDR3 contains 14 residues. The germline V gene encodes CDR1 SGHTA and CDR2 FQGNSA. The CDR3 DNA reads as TGTGCCAGCAGCTTAGGGTGGCAGAACTACGAGCAGTACTTC. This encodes CASSLGWQNYEQYF. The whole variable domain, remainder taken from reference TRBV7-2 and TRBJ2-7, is GAGVSQSPSNKVTEKGKDVELRCDPISGHTALYWYRQSLGQGLEFLIYFQGNSAPDKSGLPSDRFSAERTGGSVSTLTIQRTQQEDSAVYLCASSLGWQNYEQYFGPGTRLTVT.

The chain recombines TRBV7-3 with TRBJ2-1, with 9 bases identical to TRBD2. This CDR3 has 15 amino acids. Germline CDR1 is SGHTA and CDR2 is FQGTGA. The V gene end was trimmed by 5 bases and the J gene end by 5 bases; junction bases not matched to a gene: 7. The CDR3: CASSEGTSTHNEQFF. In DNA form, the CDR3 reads TGTGCCAGCAGCGAAGGGACTAGCACCCACAATGAGCAGTTCTTC.

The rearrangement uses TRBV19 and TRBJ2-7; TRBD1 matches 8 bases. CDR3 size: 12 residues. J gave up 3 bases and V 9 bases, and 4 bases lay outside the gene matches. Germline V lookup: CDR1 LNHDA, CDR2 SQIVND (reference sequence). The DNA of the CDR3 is TGTGCCAGCAGGGGACAGGACTACGAGCAGTACTTC. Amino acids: CASRGQDYEQYF.

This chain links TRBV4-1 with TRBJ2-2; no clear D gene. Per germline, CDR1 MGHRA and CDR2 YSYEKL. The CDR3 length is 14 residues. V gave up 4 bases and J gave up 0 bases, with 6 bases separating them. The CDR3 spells CASSPEANTGELFF. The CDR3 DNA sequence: TGCGCCAGCAGCCCGGAAGCGAACACCGGGGAGCTGTTTTTT.

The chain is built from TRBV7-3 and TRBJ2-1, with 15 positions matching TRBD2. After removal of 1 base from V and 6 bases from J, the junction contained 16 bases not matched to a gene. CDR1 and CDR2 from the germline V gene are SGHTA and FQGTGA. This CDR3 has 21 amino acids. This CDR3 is CASSLKAPGTSGRTNVNEQFF. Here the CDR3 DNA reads TGTGCCAGCAGCTTAAAGGCCCCCGGGACTAGCGGGAGGACTAATGTCAATGAGCAGTTCTTC.

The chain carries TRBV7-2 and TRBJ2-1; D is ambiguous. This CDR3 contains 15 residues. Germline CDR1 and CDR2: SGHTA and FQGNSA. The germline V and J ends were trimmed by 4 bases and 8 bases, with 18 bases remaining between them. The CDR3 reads CASSSLRTLVDEQFF. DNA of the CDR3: TGTGCCAGCAGCTCCCTTAGAACCCTAGTAGATGAGCAGTTCTTC.

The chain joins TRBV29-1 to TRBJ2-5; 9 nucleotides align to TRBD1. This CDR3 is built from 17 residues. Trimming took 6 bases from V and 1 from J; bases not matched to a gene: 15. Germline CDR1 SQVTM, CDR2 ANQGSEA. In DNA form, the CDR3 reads TGCAGCGTAGTACCCCCGGGACAGGGATTCGGCCAAGAGACCCAGTACTTC. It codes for CSVVPPGQGFGQETQYF.

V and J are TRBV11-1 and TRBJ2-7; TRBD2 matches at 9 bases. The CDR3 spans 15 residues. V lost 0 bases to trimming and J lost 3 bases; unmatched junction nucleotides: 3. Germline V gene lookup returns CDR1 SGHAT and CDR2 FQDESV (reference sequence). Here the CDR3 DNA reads TGTGCCAGCAGCTTAGCCCTAGCGGGATACTACGAGCAGTACTTC. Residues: CASSLALAGYYEQYF.

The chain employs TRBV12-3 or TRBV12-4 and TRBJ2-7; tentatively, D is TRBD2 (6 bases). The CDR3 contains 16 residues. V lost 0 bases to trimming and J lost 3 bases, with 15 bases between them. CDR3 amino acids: CASSLAAGGRIYEQYF. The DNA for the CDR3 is TGTGCCAGCAGTTTAGCGGCCGGAGGGAGGATCTACGAGCAGTACTTC.

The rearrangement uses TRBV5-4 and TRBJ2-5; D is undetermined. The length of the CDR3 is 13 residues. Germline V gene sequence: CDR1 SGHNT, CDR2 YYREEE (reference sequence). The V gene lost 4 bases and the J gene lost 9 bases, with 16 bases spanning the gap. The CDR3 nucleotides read TGTGCCAGCAGCCCGACTGAAGGCGCGGCCCAGTACTTC. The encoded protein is CASSPTEGAAQYF. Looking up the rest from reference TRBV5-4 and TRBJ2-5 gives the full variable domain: ETGVTQSPTHLIKTRGQQVTLRCSSQSGHNTVSWYQQALGQGPQFIFQYYREEENGRGNFPPRFSGLQFPNYSSELNVNALELDDSALYLCASSPTEGAAQYFGPGTRLLVL.

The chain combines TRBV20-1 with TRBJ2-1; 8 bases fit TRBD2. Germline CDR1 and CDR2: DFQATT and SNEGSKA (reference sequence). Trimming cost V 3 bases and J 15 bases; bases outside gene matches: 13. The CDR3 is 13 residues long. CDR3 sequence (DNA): TGCAGTGCTAGCGGGAGGGCTCCCCGAGTGTCGTTCTTC. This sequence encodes CSASGRAPRVSFF.

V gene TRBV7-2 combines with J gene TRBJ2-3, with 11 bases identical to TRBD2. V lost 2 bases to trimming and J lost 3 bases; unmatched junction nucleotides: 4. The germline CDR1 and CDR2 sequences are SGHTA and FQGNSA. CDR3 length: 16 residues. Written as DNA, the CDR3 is TGTGCCAGCAGCTTAACTAGCGGGAGTGCTACAGATACGCAGTATTTT. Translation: CASSLTSGSATDTQYF. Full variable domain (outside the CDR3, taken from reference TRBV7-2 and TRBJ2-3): GAGVSQSPSNKVTEKGKDVELRCDPISGHTALYWYRQSLGQGLEFLIYFQGNSAPDKSGLPSDRFSAERTGGSVSTLTIQRTQQEDSAVYLCASSLTSGSATDTQYFGPGTRLTVL.

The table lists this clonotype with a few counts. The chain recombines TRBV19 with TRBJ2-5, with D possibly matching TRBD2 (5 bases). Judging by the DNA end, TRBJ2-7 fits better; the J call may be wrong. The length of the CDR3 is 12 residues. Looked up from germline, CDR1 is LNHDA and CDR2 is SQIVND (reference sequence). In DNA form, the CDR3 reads TGTGCCAGTAGAAGAGGGTGGGGCGAGCAGTACTTC. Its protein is CASRRGWGEQYF.

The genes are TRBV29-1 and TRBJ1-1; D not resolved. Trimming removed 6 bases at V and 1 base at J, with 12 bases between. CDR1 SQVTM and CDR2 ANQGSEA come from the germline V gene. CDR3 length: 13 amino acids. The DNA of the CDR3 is TGCAGCGTCCCTCCAAATACGAACACTGAAGCTTTCTTT. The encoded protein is CSVPPNTNTEAFF.

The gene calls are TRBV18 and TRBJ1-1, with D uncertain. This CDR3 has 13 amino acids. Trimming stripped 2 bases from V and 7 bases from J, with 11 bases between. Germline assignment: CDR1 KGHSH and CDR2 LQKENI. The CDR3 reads CASSPGPQFEAFF. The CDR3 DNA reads TGTGCCAGCTCACCAGGACCTCAATTTGAAGCTTTCTTT.

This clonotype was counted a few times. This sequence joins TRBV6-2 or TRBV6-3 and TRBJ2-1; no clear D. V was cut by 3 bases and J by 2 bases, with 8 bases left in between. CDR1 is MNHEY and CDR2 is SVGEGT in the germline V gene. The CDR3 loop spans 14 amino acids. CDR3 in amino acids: CASSYRVAYNEQFF. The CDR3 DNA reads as TGTGCCAGCAGTTATAGGGTAGCCTACAATGAGCAGTTCTTC.

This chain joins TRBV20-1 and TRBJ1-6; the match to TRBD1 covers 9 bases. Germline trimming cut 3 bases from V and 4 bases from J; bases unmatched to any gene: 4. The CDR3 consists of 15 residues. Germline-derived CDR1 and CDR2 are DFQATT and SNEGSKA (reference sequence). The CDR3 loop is CSARGTGFYNSPLHF. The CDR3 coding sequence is TGCAGTGCTAGGGGGACAGGGTTTTATAATTCACCCCTCCACTTT.